The clone carrying this TCR beta chain was found a few times. Its antigen is not identified. The data belong to a study of response to subunit inactivated influenza vaccine. Broader study findings: That few new T cells are recruited by each seasonal influenza vaccination was the authors' suggestion.

One entry per CDR3 protein, called by TCRdb with MiXCR from the RT-PCR reads. The sample records about 480,000 distinct CDR3 sequences, about 25% being singletons. The material was CD4+ T cells sorted from PBMCs, obtained roughly 5 days after vaccination. The TCR comes from a middle-aged man who received an inactivated influenza vaccine.

CDR3 DNA sequence: TGCAGTGCTAGAGTACCCCGGACAGGGAGCGTGGAGACCCAGTACTTC. Translating gives CSARVPRTGSVETQYF. The chain has TRBV20-1 and TRBJ2-5; 8 bases are a match to TRBD1. CDR3 size: 16 residues. Germline CDR1 is DFQATT and CDR2 is SNEGSKA (reference sequence). After removal of 1 base from V and 5 bases from J, the junction contained 12 bases not matched to a gene.